The 7 T cell receptor beta chains in this list originate from one sample, sequenced in a study of CD8+ T cells in alopecia areata. Indicated treatment: oral pan-JAK inhibitor, 5-10 mg twice daily. The authors extracted RNA and reverse transcribed it into cDNA as the sequencing template. Repertoires were generated with immunoSEQ multiplex PCR, while TCRdb's copy carries only in-frame clones and drops some. This table holds 90,000 to 120,000 clones, 84% found once. The source was CD8+ T cells sorted from blood, collected at week 24, from a patient treated with tofacitinib. These TCRs come from a human donor with alopecia areata.

The chain joins TRBV5-1 to TRBJ1-1, with 9 bases aligning to TRBD1. Germline V CDR1 and CDR2: SGHRS, YFSETQ. The CDR3 extends over 14 amino acids. The J segment lost 5 bases and the V segment lost 4 bases, leaving 6 bases of the junction unmatched. The CDR3 here is CASSPDRGFTEAFF. The CDR3 nucleotides are TGCGCCAGCAGCCCTGACAGGGGGTTTACTGAAGCTTTCTTT. Together with reference TRBV5-1 and TRBJ1-1, the CDR3 gives the full variable domain: KAGVTQTPRYLIKTRGQQVTLSCSPISGHRSVSWYQQTPGQGLQFLFEYFSETQRNKGNFPGRFSGRQFSNSRSEMNVSTLELGDSALYLCASSPDRGFTEAFFGQGTRLTVV.

This chain connects TRBV27 to TRBJ2-5; maybe TRBD1 (6 bases). Germline CDR1 reads MNHEY; CDR2 reads SMNVEV (reference sequence). This CDR3 is built from 16 residues. Trimming shortened V by 9 bases and J by 4 bases, and 24 bases separated the two germline ends. CDR3 coding DNA: TGTGCCAGTTCCCCATGGGCAGGGCTAGGGGGAGAGACCCAGTACTTC. Translation gives CASSPWAGLGGETQYF.

The V and J genes are TRBV27 and TRBJ2-7; 8 bases agree with TRBD2. Looked up from germline, CDR1 is MNHEY and CDR2 is SMNVEV (reference sequence). This CDR3 contains 14 residues. V shed 3 bases, J shed 2 bases, and the junction held 3 bases outside the gene matches. CDR3 protein: CASSFTSGAYEQYF. The CDR3 region has the DNA TGTGCCAGCAGTTTCACTAGCGGAGCCTACGAGCAGTACTTC.

The V gene is TRBV27, the J gene TRBJ1-3, with TRBD1 identical over 8 bases. J gave up 7 bases and V 6 bases, and 14 bases lay outside the gene matches. CDR1 and CDR2 (germline): MNHEY, SMNVEV (reference sequence). The CDR3 consists of 16 residues. The CDR3 nucleotides read TGTGCCAGCAGCCCACGTCCCGGACAGGGTAGGAACACCATATATTTT. Residues: CASSPRPGQGRNTIYF.

The chain couples TRBV2 to TRBJ2-7, with TRBD1 identical over 10 bases. J was trimmed by 4 bases and V by 8 bases; bases with no gene match: 8. This CDR3 region has 14 residues. Germline V gene data show CDR1 as SNHLY and CDR2 as FYNNEI. CDR3 nucleotides: TGTGCCAGCCACGGGACAGGGGATTTGTACGAGCAGTACTTC. It translates to CASHGTGDLYEQYF.

This chain's CDR3 is CASSLIAGGPYEQYF. Written as DNA, the CDR3 is TGTGCCAGCAGCCTAATAGCGGGGGGGCCCTACGAGCAGTACTTC. This chain joins TRBV7-8 and TRBJ2-7, with TRBD2 identical over 11 bases. This CDR3 is 15 amino acids long. CDR1 and CDR2 from the germline V gene are SGHVS and FQNEAQ. The J segment lost 2 bases and the V segment lost 5 bases, leaving 5 bases of the junction unmatched.

The chain recombines TRBV6-5 with TRBJ2-3; 8 bases align to TRBD2. Germline V gene sequence: CDR1 MNHEY, CDR2 SVGAGI. This CDR3 has 14 amino acids. Unmatched junction bases numbered 2, after V lost 5 bases and J lost 1 base. In nucleotides, the CDR3 is TGTGCCAGCAGTCATAGCGGGGGCACAGATACGCAGTATTTT. Its protein product is CASSHSGGTDTQYF.